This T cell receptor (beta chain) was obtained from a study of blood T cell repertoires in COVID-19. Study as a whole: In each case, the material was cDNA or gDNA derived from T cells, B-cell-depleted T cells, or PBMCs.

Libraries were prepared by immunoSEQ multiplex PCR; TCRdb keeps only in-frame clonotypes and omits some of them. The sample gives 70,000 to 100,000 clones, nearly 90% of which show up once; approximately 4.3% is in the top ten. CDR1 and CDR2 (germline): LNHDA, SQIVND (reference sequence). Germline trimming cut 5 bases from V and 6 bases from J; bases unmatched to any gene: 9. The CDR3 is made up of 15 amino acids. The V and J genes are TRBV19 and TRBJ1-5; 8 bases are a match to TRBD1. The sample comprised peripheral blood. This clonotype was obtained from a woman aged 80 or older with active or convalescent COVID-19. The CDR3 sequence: CASSLRTGLIQPQHF. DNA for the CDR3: TGTGCCAGTAGTCTCCGGACAGGGCTAATTCAGCCCCAGCATTTT. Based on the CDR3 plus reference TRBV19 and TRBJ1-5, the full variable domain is DGGITQSPKYLFRKEGQNVTLSCEQNLNHDAMYWYRQDPGQGLRLIYYSQIVNDFQKGDIAEGYSVSREKKESFPLTVTSAQKNPTAFYLCASSLRTGLIQPQHFGDGTRLSIL.